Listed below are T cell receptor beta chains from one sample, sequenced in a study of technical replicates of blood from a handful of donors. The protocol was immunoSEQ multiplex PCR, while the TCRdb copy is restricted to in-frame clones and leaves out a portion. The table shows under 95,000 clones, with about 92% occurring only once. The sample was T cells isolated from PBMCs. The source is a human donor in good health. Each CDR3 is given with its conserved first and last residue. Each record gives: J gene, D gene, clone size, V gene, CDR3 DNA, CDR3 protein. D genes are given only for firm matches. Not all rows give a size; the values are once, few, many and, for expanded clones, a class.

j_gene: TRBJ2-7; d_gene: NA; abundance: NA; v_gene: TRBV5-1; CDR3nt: TGCGCCAGCAGCTTGGTCCAGGGCCCCTACGAGCAGTACTTC; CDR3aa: CASSLVQGPYEQYF
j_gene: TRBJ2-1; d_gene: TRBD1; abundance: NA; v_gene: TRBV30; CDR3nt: TGTGCCTGGAGAGGGGACAGGGGGATTTACAATGAGCAGTTCTTC; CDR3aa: CAWRGDRGIYNEQFF
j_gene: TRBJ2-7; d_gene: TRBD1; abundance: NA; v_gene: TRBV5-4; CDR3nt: TGTGCCAGCAGCTTGAACAGGGGGGCCTACGAGCAGTACTTC; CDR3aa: CASSLNRGAYEQYF
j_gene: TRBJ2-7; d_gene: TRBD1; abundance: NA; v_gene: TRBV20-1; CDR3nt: TGCAGTGCTCCTGACAGGGGCGAGCAGTACTTC; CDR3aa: CSAPDRGEQYF
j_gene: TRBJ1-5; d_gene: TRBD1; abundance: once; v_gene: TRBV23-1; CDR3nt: TGCGCCAGCACCCGAGGAGGGGGCGCGATCAAAGAGTACAATCAGCCCCAGCATTTT; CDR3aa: CASTRGGGAIKEYNQPQHF
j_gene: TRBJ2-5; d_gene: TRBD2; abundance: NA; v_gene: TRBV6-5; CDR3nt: TGTGCCAGCAGTATGCTAGCGGGAGGGCCGGGGACCCAGTACTTC; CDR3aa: CASSMLAGGPGTQYF
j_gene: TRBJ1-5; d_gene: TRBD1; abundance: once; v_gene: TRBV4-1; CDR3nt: TGCGCCAGCAGCCAAGAGGGGGGACAGACCAATCAGCCCCAGCATTTT; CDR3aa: CASSQEGGQTNQPQHF
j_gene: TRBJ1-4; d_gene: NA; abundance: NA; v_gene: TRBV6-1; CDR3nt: TGTGCCAGCAGTGAAGGGCTGCTTAAAACTAATGAAAAACTGTTTTTT; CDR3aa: CASSEGLLKTNEKLFF
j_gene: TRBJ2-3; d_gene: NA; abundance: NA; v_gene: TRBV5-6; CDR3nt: TGTGCCAGCAGTGAGCGGGACAGGATTCATACGCAGTATTTT; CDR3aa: CASSERDRIHTQYF
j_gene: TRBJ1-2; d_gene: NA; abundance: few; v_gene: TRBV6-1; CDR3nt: TGTGCCAGCAAGTCCAGTTTTAATGGCTACACCTTC; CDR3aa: CASKSSFNGYTF
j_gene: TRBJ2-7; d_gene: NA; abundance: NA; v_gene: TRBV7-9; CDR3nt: TGTGCCAGCAGCCTATCGACAGGAAATTATGACGAGCAGTACTTC; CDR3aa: CASSLSTGNYDEQYF
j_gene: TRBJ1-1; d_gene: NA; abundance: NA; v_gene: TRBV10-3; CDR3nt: TGTGCCACTCTTACTAAAAACACTGAAGCTTTCTTT; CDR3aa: CATLTKNTEAFF
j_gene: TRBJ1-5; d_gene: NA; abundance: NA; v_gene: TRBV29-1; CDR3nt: TGCAGCGTTGCAGGGGAACCCAATCAGCCCCAGCATTTT; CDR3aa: CSVAGEPNQPQHF
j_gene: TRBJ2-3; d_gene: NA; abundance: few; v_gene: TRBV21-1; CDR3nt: TGTGCCAGCAGCAAAACAGGGGGCAAGGGCACAGATACGCAGTATTTT; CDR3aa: CASSKTGGKGTDTQYF
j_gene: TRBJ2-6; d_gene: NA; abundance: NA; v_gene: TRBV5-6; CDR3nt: TGTGCCAGCAGCCCAAGGAGATCTGGGGCCAACGTCCTGACTTTC; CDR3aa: CASSPRRSGANVLTF
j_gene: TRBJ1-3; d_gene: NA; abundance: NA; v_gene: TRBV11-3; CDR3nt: TGTGCCAGCAGCTTACGCCAGGCCATCTCTGGAAACACCATATATTTT; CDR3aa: CASSLRQAISGNTIYF
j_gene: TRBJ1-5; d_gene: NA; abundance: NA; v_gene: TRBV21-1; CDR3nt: TGTGCCAGCAGCAACGCCCCGCACAGAGAACGGGGGGATAGCAATCAGCCCCAGCATTTT; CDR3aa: CASSNAPHRERGDSNQPQHF
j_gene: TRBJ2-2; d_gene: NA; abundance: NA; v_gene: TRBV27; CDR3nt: TGTGCCAGCAGTTACCGATTTTTAGGGGGGGCCGGGGAGCTGTTTTTT; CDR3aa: CASSYRFLGGAGELFF
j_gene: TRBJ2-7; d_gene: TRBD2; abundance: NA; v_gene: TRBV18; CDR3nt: TGTGCCAGCTCACCGTCGACTAGCGGGATCGAGCAGTACTTC; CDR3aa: CASSPSTSGIEQYF
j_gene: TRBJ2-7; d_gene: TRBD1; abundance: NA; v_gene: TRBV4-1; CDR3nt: TGCGCCAGCAGCCAAGATACTCAGGGGGCCCCAGGCGAGCAGTACTTC; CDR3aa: CASSQDTQGAPGEQYF
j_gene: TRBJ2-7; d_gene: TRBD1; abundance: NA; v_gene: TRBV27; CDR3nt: TGTGCCAGCAGGGCCTGGGACAGTAGCTCCTACGAGCAGTACTTC; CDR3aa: CASRAWDSSSYEQYF
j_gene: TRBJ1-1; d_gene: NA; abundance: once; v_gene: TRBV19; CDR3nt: TGTGCCAGTAGTTTCTCTTCCACTGAAGCTTTCTTT; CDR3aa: CASSFSSTEAFF
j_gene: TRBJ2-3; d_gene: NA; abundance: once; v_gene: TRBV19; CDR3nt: TGTGCCAGTAGTATACCCCGCTACCTAGATACGCAGTATTTT; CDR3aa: CASSIPRYLDTQYF
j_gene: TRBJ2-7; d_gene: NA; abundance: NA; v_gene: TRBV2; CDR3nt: TGTGCCAGCAGTGAAAGGGGTAGGGACGAGCAGTACTTC; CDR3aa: CASSERGRDEQYF
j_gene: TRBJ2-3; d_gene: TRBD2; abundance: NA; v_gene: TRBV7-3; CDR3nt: TGTGCCAGCAGCTTCTCCAGCGGGAGTACAGATACGCAGTATTTT; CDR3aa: CASSFSSGSTDTQYF
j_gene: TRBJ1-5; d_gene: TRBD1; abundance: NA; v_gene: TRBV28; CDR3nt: TGTGCCAGCAGCCTAGACAGGGGAGAAGATCAGCCCCAGCATTTT; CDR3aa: CASSLDRGEDQPQHF
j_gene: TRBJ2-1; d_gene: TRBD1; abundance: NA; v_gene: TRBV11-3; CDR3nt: TGTGCCAGCAGCTTAGATCACGGACAGGGTTCTGAGCAGTTCTTC; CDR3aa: CASSLDHGQGSEQFF
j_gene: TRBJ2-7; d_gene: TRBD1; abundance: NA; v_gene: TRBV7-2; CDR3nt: TGTGCCAGCAGCCCAAAAGCTGGGACAGGGGGGTACGAGCAGTACTTC; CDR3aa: CASSPKAGTGGYEQYF
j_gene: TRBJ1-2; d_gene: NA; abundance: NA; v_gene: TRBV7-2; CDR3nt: TGTGCCAGCAGCCTCGAACGTACAGGGCGCTATGGCTACACCTTC; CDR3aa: CASSLERTGRYGYTF
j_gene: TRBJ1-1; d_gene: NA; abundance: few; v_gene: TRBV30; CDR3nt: TGTGCCTGGAGTGCCACACATGAAGCTTTCTTT; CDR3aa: CAWSATHEAFF
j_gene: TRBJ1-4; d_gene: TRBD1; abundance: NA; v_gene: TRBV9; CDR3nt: TGTGCCAGCAGCGGGACAGGGGATGCTGAAAAACTGTTTTTT; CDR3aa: CASSGTGDAEKLFF
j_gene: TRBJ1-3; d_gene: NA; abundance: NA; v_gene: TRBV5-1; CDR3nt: TGCGCCAGCAGCTTGGCAGGGAAGGGAAACACCATATATTTT; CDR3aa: CASSLAGKGNTIYF
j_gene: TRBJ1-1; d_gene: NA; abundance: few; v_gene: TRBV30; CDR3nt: TGTGCCTGGAGTGCAGAGGGTATTACTTTCTTT; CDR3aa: CAWSAEGITFF
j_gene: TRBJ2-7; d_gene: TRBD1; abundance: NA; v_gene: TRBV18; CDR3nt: TGTGCCAGCTCACATACCGGGACAGGGGTCTACGAGCAGTACTTC; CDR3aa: CASSHTGTGVYEQYF
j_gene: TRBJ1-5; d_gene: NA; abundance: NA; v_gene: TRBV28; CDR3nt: TGTGCCAGCACGGGGCGGGGTTTCGGCAATCAGCCCCAGCATTTT; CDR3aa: CASTGRGFGNQPQHF
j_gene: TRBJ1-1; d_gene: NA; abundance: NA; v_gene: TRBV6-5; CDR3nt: TGTGCCAGCACCTACGGGGGAGGGTACACTGAAGCTTTCTTT; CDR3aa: CASTYGGGYTEAFF
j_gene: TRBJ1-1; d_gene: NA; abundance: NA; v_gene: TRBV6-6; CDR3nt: TGTGCCAGCAGTTACTACAGCACGAACACTGAAGCTTTCTTT; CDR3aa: CASSYYSTNTEAFF
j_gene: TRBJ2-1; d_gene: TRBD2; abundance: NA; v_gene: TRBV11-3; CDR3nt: TGTGCCAGCAGCTCACTTGGGACTAACAATGAGCAGTTCTTC; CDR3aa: CASSSLGTNNEQFF
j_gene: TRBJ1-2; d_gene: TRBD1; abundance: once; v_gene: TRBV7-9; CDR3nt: TGTGCCAGCAGCTCCTTGACCGGGACAGGGGACGGTACTAACTATGGCTACACCTTC; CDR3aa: CASSSLTGTGDGTNYGYTF